What follows are 16 T cell receptor beta chains derived from one specimen sequenced in a study of tumor-infiltrating lymphocytes in primary liver carcinoma. DNA and RNA were both co-extracted from approximately 20-30 mg of bulk tissue that had not been sorted. Production of TCR beta cDNA used around 0.45 ug total RNA together with a constant-region primer. It was through three nested multiplex PCR rounds of slightly modified ARM-PCR that TCR beta libraries arose. With TRBV1-TRBV30 forward primers and a C-beta reverse primer, the first two PCR rounds were run for about 10 cycles each. Using its own MiXCR run on the multiplex PCR reads, TCRdb lists one record per CDR3 protein. The data hold about 120,000 distinct CDR3 sequences, with approximately 71% observed a single time. Specimen: tumor-adjacent normal liver tissue. These receptors originate from a woman aged 55 to 70 with primary liver carcinoma and hepatitis B virus infection.

This clonotype was observed at least ten times. V usage is TRBV6-6 and J usage is TRBJ2-5; perhaps TRBD2 as D (5 bases). The CDR3 consists of 14 residues. The V end was cut by 7 bases, the J end by 2 bases, with 14 bases between. Germline CDR1 reads MNHNY; CDR2 reads SVGAGI (reference sequence). CDR3 residues: CASTVRGKQETQYF. CDR3 DNA sequence: TGTGCCAGCACCGTACGGGGAAAACAAGAGACCCAGTACTTC.

A remark on this clonotype: One end of the junction is discordant with germline, which a read error may explain. The chain combines TRBV11-2 with TRBJ2-1, with D unresolved. Germline V gene data show CDR1 as SGHAT and CDR2 as FQNNGV. This CDR3 has 17 amino acids. For the CDR3, the DNA is TGTGCCAGCAGCTTAGCTCTCGCTTTCCGGAACCACAATGGGCAGTTCTTC. Translation gives CASSLALAFRNHNGQFF. Supplemented by reference TRBV11-2 and TRBJ2-1, the full variable domain reads EAGVAQSPRYKIIEKRQSVAFWCNPISGHATLYWYQQILGQGPKLLIQFQNNGVVDDSQLPKDRFSAERLKGVDSTLKIQPAKLEDSAVYLCASSLALAFRNHNGQFFGPGTRLTVL.

A note on this clonotype: Mismatch with germline at one junction end may stem from a read error. The V call is TRBV6-6, the J call TRBJ2-3; 9 nucleotides match TRBD1. This CDR3 is 16 amino acids long. Germline V CDR1 and CDR2: MNHNY, SVGAGI (reference sequence). Here the CDR3 DNA reads TGTGCCAGCAGTCAAAGACAGGGGGTTGTAGTAGATACACAGTATTTT. This gives the protein CASSQRQGVVVDTQYF.

V and J are TRBV9 and TRBJ2-1, with D maybe TRBD2 (7 bases). CDR1 is SGDLS and CDR2 is YYNGEE in the germline V gene. This CDR3 contains 17 residues. V was pared by 4 bases and J by 7 bases, with 24 bases between. This chain's CDR3 is CASSRTGRRESGNEQFF. Written as DNA, the CDR3 is TGTGCCAGCAGCCGAACAGGGAGGCGGGAGAGTGGAAATGAGCAGTTCTTC.

In the case of this clonotype: The germline gene is not matched at one end of the junction; a read error may be the cause. The CDR3 bases are TGTGCCAGCAGCCAAGATCCCTACAGGGAGCGAACGGATACGCACTATTTT. Protein sequence: CASSQDPYRERTDTHYF. The gene calls are TRBV4-1 and TRBJ2-3; TRBD1 is a possible D gene (6 bases). The germline CDR1 and CDR2 sequences are MGHRA and YSYEKL. The CDR3 loop spans 17 amino acids.

This clonotype was found a few times. Sequence at one end of the junction differs from germline and may be a read error. The chain is built from TRBV11-2 and TRBJ2-1, with TRBD1 matching over 9 bases. The CDR3 covers 17 residues. CDR1 is SGHAT, CDR2 FQNNGV, per germline. The CDR3 here is CASSLGPWTGASNDRCF. The CDR3, as DNA: TGTGCCAGCAGCTTAGGGCCCTGGACAGGGGCTAGCAATGATCGGTGCTTC.

The CDR3 is CASSLRGGKETQYF. DNA of the CDR3: TGTGCCAGCAGTTTAAGGGGGGGGAAAGAGACCCAGTACTTC. J is TRBJ2-5 and V is TRBV28; possibly TRBD2 for D (7 bases). CDR3 length: 14 amino acids. Germline loops: CDR1 MDHEN, CDR2 SYDVKM. Trimming pared 2 bases from V and 3 bases from J, leaving 10 bases between.

Concerning this clonotype: The CDR3 does not end in the conserved phenylalanine or tryptophan, so this is likely a read error. V usage is TRBV5-1 and J usage is TRBJ1-4; the D gene is possibly TRBD1 (5 bases). V was cut by 0 bases and J by 2 bases, with 14 bases left in between. The CDR3 contains 17 residues. The germline gives CDR1 SGHRS, CDR2 YFSETQ. The CDR3 reads CASSLGHYGGTNEKLFY. CDR3 nucleotide sequence: TGCGCCAGCAGCTTGGGACACTATGGGGGGACTAATGAAAAACTGTTTTAT.

Comments on this clonotype: A junction end diverges from the germline sequence, so it may reflect a read error. The chain carries TRBV28 and TRBJ1-2; 12 nucleotides align to TRBD1. This CDR3 has 17 amino acids. CDR1 MDHEN and CDR2 SYDVKM come from the germline V gene. This CDR3 reads CASGFWGQGAVNYGYTF. The CDR3 DNA is TGTGCCAGCGGTTTTTGGGGACAGGGGGCCGTCAACTATGGCTACACCTTC.

Comment on this clonotype: An end of the junction does not agree with germline; a read error may underlie this. CDR3 sequence: CASSGPSLTGANGYSF. The DNA of the CDR3 is TGTGCCAGCAGTGGTCCCAGCTTGACAGGGGCGAATGGCTACTCCTTC. V usage is TRBV12-3 or TRBV12-4 and J usage is TRBJ1-2, with 8 bases lining up with TRBD1. CDR3 size: 16 residues.

V gene TRBV6-1 combines with J gene TRBJ2-1; a weak D match, TRBD2 (6 bases). V gave up 3 bases and J gave up 9 bases, with 18 bases separating them. Germline V gene data show CDR1 as MNHNS and CDR2 as SASEGT. This CDR3 region has 15 residues. The CDR3 region has the DNA TGTGCCAGCAGTGAGGGGGGTAGCTGGGTGGGTGAGCAGTTCTTC. Protein sequence: CASSEGGSWVGEQFF.

Concerning this clonotype itself: The conserved phenylalanine or tryptophan is not found at the CDR3 terminus, so this likely reflects a read error. This chain connects TRBV11-2 to TRBJ1-2; unclear D gene. CDR1 SGHAT and CDR2 FQNNGV come from the germline V gene. Trimming stripped 1 base from V and 5 bases from J, with 8 bases between. The CDR3 covers 13 residues. The DNA of the CDR3 is TGTGCCAGCAGCTTAGCCTGGGATTATGGCTACACCTCC. It encodes CASSLAWDYGYTS.

About this clonotype: One end of the junction does not line up with germline, which may come from a read error. The chain couples TRBV11-2 to TRBJ2-4; D call uncertain. The CDR3 extends over 15 amino acids. Germline CDR1 reads SGHAT; CDR2 reads FQNNGV. The CDR3 loop is CASRLARAEQNIRYF. The CDR3, as DNA: TGTGCCAGCAGATTAGCCCGGGCAGAGCAAAACATTCGGTACTTC.

With respect to this clonotype: The junction shows a germline mismatch at one end, possibly a read error. This chain uses TRBV7-9 with TRBJ2-2; 10 nucleotides agree with TRBD2. This CDR3 is built from 18 residues. Germline CDR1 SEHNR, CDR2 FQNEAQ (reference sequence). The DNA of the CDR3 is TGTGCGAGCAGCTTTTCCCTAGCGGGAGTTGAAAACACCGGGGGGCTGTTTTTT. Amino acids: CASSFSLAGVENTGGLFF.

Remarks on this clonotype: This CDR3 fails to terminate in the conserved phenylalanine or tryptophan, so it likely reflects a read error. The chain combines TRBV12-3 or TRBV12-4 with TRBJ2-4; D might be TRBD1 or TRBD2, each matching 6 bases. This CDR3 contains 12 residues. In DNA form, the CDR3 reads TGTGCCAGCAGCGCGGGACAAAACACTCAGTACTTA. Its protein product is CASSAGQNTQYL.

J is TRBJ2-7 and V is TRBV5-4; the D gene is possibly TRBD2 (6 bases). Germline assignment: CDR1 SGHNT and CDR2 YYREEE (reference sequence). The CDR3 is 13 residues long. V gave up 4 bases and J gave up 9 bases, with 17 bases separating them. The CDR3 DNA sequence: TGTGCCAGCAGCCCGACGGGAGTCGACGTGCAGTACTTC. Its protein is CASSPTGVDVQYF.